This TCR beta chain emerged from a study of control samples from healthy donors and cancer patients. In germline, CDR1 is MNHEY, CDR2 SVGEGT. V was pared by 2 bases and J by 5 bases, with 7 bases between. This CDR3 has 12 amino acids. The table came from immunoSEQ multiplex PCR; TCRdb's copy has only in-frame clones and leaves some out. The sample carries 150,000 to 200,000 clones, 90% recorded once. This chain uses TRBV6-2 or TRBV6-3 with TRBJ2-7; TRBD1 or TRBD2 may be the D gene (6 bases each). The source of this sequence is a woman aged 45-60 years in good health. Sequences were obtained from blood. The CDR3 DNA sequence: TGTGCCAGCAGTTACGGGGGGCACGAGCAGTACTTC. Translating gives CASSYGGHEQYF.